Presented here are 19 T cell receptor beta chains from one specimen sequenced in a study of blood T cell repertoires in COVID-19 (dated by TCRdb to about 2020). Libraries were made using the immunoSEQ multiplex PCR assay. TCRdb obtained this table from immuneACCESS and retained in-frame rearrangements with V and J assigned. These tables miss some clones; where compared with another copy, unresolved V genes account for less than half of the shortfall, and the remainder is unexplained. The sample profile shows hundreds of thousands of clones; 83% of them were found once. The top ten clones comprise 1.3% of the sample. Sequenced: peripheral blood. Receptors originate from a woman in her 30s with COVID-19, enrolled during active disease.

This chain links TRBV9 with TRBJ2-7; 8 nucleotides agree with TRBD2. V trimming: 0 bases; J trimming: 5 bases; junction bases outside the gene matches: 4. This CDR3 spans 14 amino acids. Germline CDR1 and CDR2: SGDLS and YYNGEE. The DNA of the CDR3 is TGTGCCAGCAGCGTAGCGGGAGGGCCCGACGAGCAGTACTTC. Translation gives CASSVAGGPDEQYF.

The chain joins TRBV4-1 to TRBJ2-2; 13 bases align to TRBD2. Germline V CDR1 and CDR2: MGHRA, YSYEKL. V shed 6 bases and J 3 bases; nucleotides not matched to a gene: 7. The CDR3 covers 17 residues. The CDR3, as DNA: TGCGCCAGCAGGCTTACTAGCGGGGGGGGCTACACCGGGGAGCTGTTTTTT. It is translated as CASRLTSGGGYTGELFF.

The J gene is TRBJ2-7, the V gene TRBV7-2; a possible D gene is TRBD2 (5 bases). Germline assignment: CDR1 SGHTA and CDR2 FQGNSA. The length of the CDR3 is 18 residues. V was shortened by 2 bases and J by 0 bases, with 20 bases between the two germline ends. The chain's CDR3 is CASSLKGRPPGSSYEQYF. CDR3 nucleotides: TGTGCCAGCAGCTTAAAGGGCAGGCCCCCGGGAAGCTCCTACGAGCAGTACTTC.

This chain joins TRBV19 and TRBJ1-2; possibly TRBD1 for D (6 bases). CDR3 size: 14 residues. V gave up 3 bases and J gave up 0 bases, with 8 bases separating them. Germline V gene sequence: CDR1 LNHDA, CDR2 SQIVND (reference sequence). This chain's CDR3 is CASSIEGANYGYTF. CDR3 DNA: TGTGCCAGTAGTATCGAGGGGGCTAACTATGGCTACACCTTC.

The V call is TRBV30, the J call TRBJ1-3; no clear D gene. The CDR3 is 17 amino acids. Germline CDR1 GTSNPN, CDR2 SVGIG (reference sequence). V was shortened by 0 bases and J by 0 bases, with 15 bases between the two germline ends. This CDR3 reads CAWSVGGGAFSGNTIYF. DNA of the CDR3: TGTGCCTGGAGTGTAGGAGGCGGTGCATTCTCTGGAAACACCATATATTTT.

The sample holds a few counts of this clone. Other DNA sequences in the same sample also yield this CDR3. J is TRBJ2-7 and V is TRBV5-1, with D maybe TRBD2 (6 bases). Germline V gene data show CDR1 as SGHRS and CDR2 as YFSETQ. The CDR3 extends over 14 amino acids. Trimming shortened V by 0 bases and J by 2 bases, and 9 bases separated the two germline ends. CDR3 residues: CASSLAGGTYEQYF. CDR3 DNA: TGCGCCAGCAGCTTGGCGGGCGGGACCTACGAGCAGTACTTC.

This rearrangement joins TRBV4-3 to TRBJ1-2, with 10 bases aligning to TRBD1. CDR1 and CDR2 (germline): LGHNA, YSLEER. This CDR3 region has 15 residues. The J segment lost 7 bases and the V segment lost 0 bases, leaving 5 bases of the junction unmatched. CDR3 nucleotide sequence: TGCGCCAGCAGCCAAGATGGACAGGGGGTCGGTGGCTACACCTTC. Protein: CASSQDGQGVGGYTF.

The rearrangement uses TRBV4-3 and TRBJ1-6, with 9 bases that match TRBD1. V lost 4 bases, J lost 6 bases, and 4 bases stayed unmatched. From germline, CDR1 is LGHNA and CDR2 YSLEER. The CDR3 has 15 amino acids. The CDR3 protein is CASSPSGQGNSPLHF. The DNA of the CDR3 is TGCGCCAGCAGCCCTTCGGGACAGGGTAATTCACCCCTCCACTTT.

The gene calls are TRBV2 and TRBJ2-1; 8 bases are a match to TRBD1. Germline values: CDR1 SNHLY, CDR2 FYNNEI. The length of the CDR3 is 13 residues. V dropped 4 bases and J dropped 8; count of bases not matched to a gene: 4. The CDR3, as DNA: TGTGCCAGCAGTGGGGAACAGGGGGATGAGCAGTTCTTC. This translates into CASSGEQGDEQFF.

This clone was seen just once. V is TRBV7-9 and J is TRBJ1-1; D gene ambiguous. CDR3 length: 14 residues. Germline V gene lookup returns CDR1 SEHNR and CDR2 FQNEAQ (reference sequence). V was cut by 5 bases and J by 5 bases, with 15 bases left in between. The DNA of the CDR3 is TGTGCCAGCAGCCATAGGGTAGAGGGAACTGAAGCTTTCTTT. This gives the protein CASSHRVEGTEAFF.

This chain connects TRBV7-2 to TRBJ2-2; TRBD1 matches at 9 bases. Germline V lookup: CDR1 SGHTA, CDR2 FQGNSA. The V segment lost 5 bases and the J segment 3 bases; nucleotides outside the gene matches: 4. CDR3 length: 15 residues. The CDR3 loop reads CASSSRQGDTGELFF. Here the CDR3 DNA reads TGTGCCAGCAGCAGTAGACAGGGGGACACCGGGGAGCTGTTTTTT.

The chain uses TRBV5-4 and TRBJ1-4, with no clear D. CDR3 length: 11 residues. Germline values: CDR1 SGHNT, CDR2 YYREEE (reference sequence). Trimming shortened V by 5 bases and J by 8 bases, and 7 bases separated the two germline ends. CDR3 sequence: CASSFKEKLFF. The CDR3 DNA sequence: TGTGCCAGCAGTTTTAAAGAAAAACTGTTTTTT.

The genes are TRBV7-9 and TRBJ2-7, with 8 bases matching TRBD1. There are 15 residues in the CDR3. With 5 bases clipped from V and 6 bases from J, the junction kept 12 bases outside the gene matches. Looked up from germline, CDR1 is SEHNR and CDR2 is FQNEAQ (reference sequence). Here the CDR3 DNA reads TGTGCCAGCAGCCCAGGGACAGGACTCTCGATCGAGCAGTACTTC. This encodes CASSPGTGLSIEQYF.

The genes are TRBV5-1 and TRBJ1-2; 7 bases line up with TRBD1. CDR1 and CDR2 (germline): SGHRS, YFSETQ. The CDR3 sequence is 16 residues long. The ends lost 4 bases at V and 7 bases at J; junction bases unmatched: 16. This chain's CDR3 is CASSVGTAGSYFGYTF. The CDR3 coding sequence is TGCGCCAGCAGCGTCGGGACAGCGGGCTCTTACTTTGGCTACACCTTC. The full variable domain, in which reference TRBV5-1 and TRBJ1-2 provide the parts outside the CDR3, is KAGVTQTPRYLIKTRGQQVTLSCSPISGHRSVSWYQQTPGQGLQFLFEYFSETQRNKGNFPGRFSGRQFSNSRSEMNVSTLELGDSALYLCASSVGTAGSYFGYTFGSGTRLTVV.

The V gene is TRBV18, the J gene TRBJ2-1; D is possibly TRBD1 (6 bases). Trimming removed 2 bases at V and 0 bases at J, with 8 bases between. This CDR3 is 15 amino acids long. Germline CDR1 and CDR2: KGHSH and LQKENI. The CDR3 loop is CASSPETGSYNEQFF. The DNA for the CDR3 is TGTGCCAGCTCACCAGAGACAGGCTCCTACAATGAGCAGTTCTTC.

V gene TRBV9 combines with J gene TRBJ2-7, with 7 positions matching TRBD2. Per the germline V gene, CDR1 is SGDLS and CDR2 is YYNGEE. This CDR3 spans 16 amino acids. The V and J ends lost 4 bases and 2 bases, in that order; junction bases with no gene match: 12. The CDR3 spells CASSPSVGLAAYEQYF. The CDR3 DNA reads TGTGCCAGCAGCCCCTCGGTAGGGCTAGCGGCCTACGAGCAGTACTTC.

This sequence joins TRBV5-1 and TRBJ2-5; 9 bases fit TRBD1. J was trimmed by 5 bases and V by 1 base; bases with no gene match: 6. The CDR3 loop spans 15 amino acids. Germline lookup yields CDR1 SGHRS and CDR2 YFSETQ. The CDR3 spells CASSLRDREVETQYF. The CDR3 region has the DNA TGCGCCAGCAGCTTGCGGGACAGGGAGGTCGAGACCCAGTACTTC.

This chain joins TRBV5-1 and TRBJ1-1; 8 bases match TRBD1. This CDR3 comprises 15 residues. After removal of 4 bases from V and 1 base from J, the junction contained 6 bases not matched to a gene. Germline values: CDR1 SGHRS, CDR2 YFSETQ. For the CDR3, the DNA is TGCGCCAGCAGCCCCGACCAGGGGGCGAACACTGAAGCTTTCTTT. It translates to CASSPDQGANTEAFF.

The V and J genes are TRBV5-1 and TRBJ1-1; maybe TRBD1 (5 bases). V lost 0 bases to trimming and J lost 12 bases, with 18 bases between them. CDR1 and CDR2 from the germline V gene are SGHRS and YFSETQ. This CDR3 region has 14 residues. CDR3 region: CASSLVTGDLWTFF. CDR3 DNA: TGCGCCAGCAGCTTGGTAACCGGGGACTTGTGGACTTTCTTT.